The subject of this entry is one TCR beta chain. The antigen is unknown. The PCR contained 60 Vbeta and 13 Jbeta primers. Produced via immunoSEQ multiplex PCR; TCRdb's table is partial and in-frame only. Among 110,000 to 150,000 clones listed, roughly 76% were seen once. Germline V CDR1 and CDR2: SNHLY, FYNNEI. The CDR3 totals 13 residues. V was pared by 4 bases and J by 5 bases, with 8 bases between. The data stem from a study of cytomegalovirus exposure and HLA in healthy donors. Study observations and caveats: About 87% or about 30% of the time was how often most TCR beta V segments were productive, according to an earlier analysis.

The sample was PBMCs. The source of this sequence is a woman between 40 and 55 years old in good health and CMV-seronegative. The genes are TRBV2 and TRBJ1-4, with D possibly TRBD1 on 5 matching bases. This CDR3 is CASSGQMNEKLFF. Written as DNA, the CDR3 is TGTGCCAGCAGTGGACAGATGAATGAAAAACTGTTTTTT.